A selection of T cell receptor beta chains follows, all from one sample in a study of beta chain features in type 1 diabetes. Only in-frame clones appear in the TCRdb table, and some are missing; sequencing was by immunoSEQ multiplex PCR. The sample comprises 150,000 or so clones, 48% of which are singletons, and around 0.45% rests with the top ten. Sequencing was performed on Tregs from blood. These receptor sequences come from a man younger than 35 in good health. CDR3s include the opening cysteine and the closing phenylalanine or tryptophan. D genes are given only for firm matches. Clone size appears in some rows only: once, few, many, or a class for an expanded clone.

j_call d_call v_call clone_size cdr3_nt cdr3_aa
TRBJ2-1 TRBD1 TRBV5-4 few TGTGCCAGCAGCTTAAAGGGGGCAGTGGTGAATGAGCAGTTCTTC CASSLKGAVVNEQFF
TRBJ1-5 TRBD1 TRBV19 once TGTGCCAGTAAAGGAGGAACAGGGGGGGGGCCCCAGCATTTT CASKGGTGGGPQHF
TRBJ2-7 TRBD1 TRBV10-3 - TGTGCCATCTCGGACTGGGACAGGGGGCCCGAGCAGTACTTC CAISDWDRGPEQYF
TRBJ2-3 - TRBV7-2 once TGTGCCAGCAGCTTAGATCCGTATACGCAGTATTTT CASSLDPYTQYF
TRBJ2-1 TRBD2 TRBV27 once TGTGCCAGCAGTTATCTAGCGGGAATCTCGAGGAATGAGCAGTTCTTC CASSYLAGISRNEQFF
TRBJ2-7 - TRBV18 - TGTGCCAGCTCACCGTCTTTCTACGAGCAGTACTTC CASSPSFYEQYF
TRBJ1-1 - TRBV9 - TGTGCCAGCAGCGGGAGGGGGAACACTGAAGCTTTCTTT CASSGRGNTEAFF
TRBJ2-2 - TRBV6-5 few TGTGCCAGCAGTTATATCGGAGTTGGTGGCACCGGGGAGCTGTTTTTT CASSYIGVGGTGELFF
TRBJ1-3 TRBD1 TRBV4-2 - TGTGCCAGCAGCCAAGACAGGGGGTATGGCAACACCATATATTTT CASSQDRGYGNTIYF
TRBJ1-1 TRBD1 TRBV2 - TGTGCCAGCAGGGAACGGACAGGGGGAGTCACTGAAGCTTTCTTT CASRERTGGVTEAFF
TRBJ2-7 - TRBV27 few TGTGCCAGCAGTCCCTTTGACAGCTACGAGCAGTACTTC CASSPFDSYEQYF
TRBJ1-2 - TRBV4-3 - TGCGCCAGCAGCCACGACAGCTCCTATGGCTACACCTTC CASSHDSSYGYTF
TRBJ2-7 - TRBV10-3 - TGTGCCATCAGTGACCGCTACGAGCAGTACTTC CAISDRYEQYF
TRBJ1-1 TRBD1 TRBV7-3 - TGTGCCAGCAGCTTAACTTCCAGGGGGAATACTGAAGCTTTCTTT CASSLTSRGNTEAFF
TRBJ1-1 TRBD1 TRBV7-2 - TGTGCCAGCAGCTTAGGGCCCCGCAGGGGGCAATCTGAAGCTTTCTTT CASSLGPRRGQSEAFF
TRBJ2-3 TRBD1 TRBV7-8 - TGTGCCAGCAGCTTTACCGGACAGGCCGGAGATACGCAGTATTTT CASSFTGQAGDTQYF
TRBJ1-4 TRBD1 TRBV5-1 - TGCGCCAGCATGGTTGGTGCAGGGGGCGCAACTAATGAAAAACTGTTTTTT CASMVGAGGATNEKLFF
TRBJ2-5 - TRBV28 - TGTGCCAGCAGACTACAGGGTAGAGAGACCCAGTACTTC CASRLQGRETQYF
TRBJ2-5 TRBD2 TRBV29-1 few TGCAGCGTATCGGGACTAGTTGTGAAGACCCAGTACTTC CSVSGLVVKTQYF
TRBJ1-2 TRBD1 TRBV18 - TGTGCCAGCTCACCAGACAGGGGACGAACCTATGGCTACACCTTC CASSPDRGRTYGYTF
TRBJ2-1 - TRBV19 few TGTGCCAGTAGCCGGTGGGGGCCCAGCAATGAGCAGTTCTTC CASSRWGPSNEQFF
TRBJ2-3 - TRBV5-1 - TGCGCCAGCAGCCTGGAACTGCGAAATACGCAGTATTTT CASSLELRNTQYF
TRBJ2-2 TRBD2 TRBV6-6 - TGTGCCAGCAAGCGGGGGACAACCGGGGAGCTGTTTTTT CASKRGTTGELFF
TRBJ2-5 TRBD1 TRBV4-2 few TGTGCCAGCAGCCAAAGACAGGGACAAGAGACCCAGTACTTC CASSQRQGQETQYF
TRBJ2-2 TRBD2 TRBV7-2 few TGTGCCAGCAGCGCCCTAGCGGGACCCGACACCGGGGAGCTGTTTTTT CASSALAGPDTGELFF
TRBJ2-1 TRBD2 TRBV28 few TGTGCCAGCCCCTCCCCCGGGGCGGGAGTGTTGAATGAGCAGTTCTTC CASPSPGAGVLNEQFF
TRBJ2-3 TRBD2 TRBV5-1 - TGCGCCAGCAGCTTTATTGAGCGGGAGGGCCTTGATACGCAGTATTTT CASSFIEREGLDTQYF
TRBJ2-4 TRBD1 TRBV7-2 - TGTGCCAGCAGCTCCGGGACAGGGATAGACATTCAGTACTTC CASSSGTGIDIQYF
TRBJ2-3 - TRBV5-6 - TGTGCCAGCAGCTTTAGCGGATCAGATACGCAGTATTTT CASSFSGSDTQYF
TRBJ2-3 TRBD1 TRBV5-4 - TGTGCCAGCAGCGTGCGGACAGGGGGCAGCACAGATACGCAGTATTTT CASSVRTGGSTDTQYF
TRBJ1-4 - TRBV7-6 - TGTGCCAGCAGCCCGGGGGGGTGGGCTAATGAAAAACTGTTTTTT CASSPGGWANEKLFF
TRBJ1-4 - TRBV7-8 once TGTGCCAGCAGCTGGAGGGGACGCGAAAAACTGTTTTTT CASSWRGREKLFF
TRBJ1-1 TRBD1 TRBV7-9 few TGTGCCAGCAGAAAGGACAGGGGGCGCGAAGCTTTCTTT CASRKDRGREAFF
TRBJ1-3 - TRBV5-5 - TGTGCCAGCGTTGGACAGCCGGGCTCTGGAAACACCATATATTTT CASVGQPGSGNTIYF
TRBJ1-5 - TRBV9 - TGTGCCAGCAGCCCAGGGGACACTAGAAATCAGCCCCAGCATTTT CASSPGDTRNQPQHF
TRBJ2-2 - TRBV10-3 few TGTGCCATCAGTGAGTCTATGAGGTCTACCGGGGAGCTGTTTTTT CAISESMRSTGELFF
TRBJ1-2 - TRBV30 few TGTGCCTGGAGCAGGGTACCAGGCGGCTACACCTTC CAWSRVPGGYTF
TRBJ2-7 - TRBV6-6 few TGTGCCAGCAGTGACGTACGGGTCCACGAGCAGTACTTC CASSDVRVHEQYF
TRBJ2-5 - TRBV10-3 few TGTGCCATCAGTGGGGCTGATCAAGAGACCCAGTACTTC CAISGADQETQYF
TRBJ1-3 TRBD1 TRBV5-4 - TGTGCCAGCAGCTTGTCAGGGGGGCCTGGAAACACCATATATTTT CASSLSGGPGNTIYF
TRBJ2-7 TRBD1 TRBV5-6 - TGTGCCAGCAGCACGGACAGGGGCTCCTACGAGCAGTACTTC CASSTDRGSYEQYF
TRBJ2-7 - TRBV4-1 - TGCGCCAGCAGCCAAGAACGGAGGGTGGAGCAGTACTTC CASSQERRVEQYF
TRBJ2-5 TRBD2 TRBV4-2 - TGTGCCAGCAGCCAAGATGGGGGGGAGGCGGAGACCCAGTACTTC CASSQDGGEAETQYF
TRBJ2-7 - TRBV7-2 - TGTGCCAGCAGCTTTGTGTTGGGGGCTGGCTACGAGCAGTACTTC CASSFVLGAGYEQYF
TRBJ2-1 - TRBV6-5 few TGTGCCAGCAGAACAGCCAACTACAATGAGCAGTTCTTC CASRTANYNEQFF
TRBJ1-6 - TRBV6-5 - TGTGCCAGTCAAAGGAGCTCCTATAATTCACCCCTCCACTTT CASQRSSYNSPLHF
TRBJ1-1 TRBD1 TRBV7-6 - TGTGCCAGCAGCTTAGATCACAGGGGGGGGAACACTGAAGCTTTCTTT CASSLDHRGGNTEAFF
TRBJ2-1 TRBD2 TRBV10-3 few TGTGCCATCAGAGGACTAGCGGGGGGCGGGTACAATGAGCAGTTCTTC CAIRGLAGGGYNEQFF
TRBJ2-7 TRBD1 TRBV4-2 - TGTGCCAGCAGCCAGGGAGACAGGGGGCAATCCTACGAGCAGTACTTC CASSQGDRGQSYEQYF
TRBJ1-5 - TRBV30 - TGTGCCTGGAGTGGTCGGTGGCTGGGCCAGCCCCAGCATTTT CAWSGRWLGQPQHF